This T cell receptor beta chain stems from a study of memory CD4+ T cells and cytomegalovirus serostatus. The CDR3 covers 13 residues. V lost 8 bases and J lost 7; bases outside the gene matches: 13. Germline CDR1 GTSNPN, CDR2 SVGIG (reference sequence). Points from the study as a whole: Repertoires predicted CMV serostatus with median bootstrapped AUC of approximately 0.94.

The sort gate was single viable CD3+CD4+CD8-CD45RO+ cells for memory CD4+ T cells. Total CD4+ T cells were enriched by CD4 positive selection. TCRdb's copy holds only in-frame clones and misses some; the assay was immunoSEQ multiplex PCR. The sample yields about 41,000 clones, 60% to 85% seen once. This clone has a single count. Antigen specificity is unknown. This sequence originates from an adult in good health and CMV-seronegative. The rearrangement uses TRBV30 and TRBJ2-7; TRBD1 matches 8 bases. The sequencing input was memory CD4+ T cells from blood. CDR3 region: CATSRTGLWEQYF. The CDR3 DNA reads as TGTGCCACCAGCCGGACAGGGTTGTGGGAGCAGTACTTC. Together with reference TRBV30 and TRBJ2-7, the CDR3 gives the full variable domain: SQTIHQWPATLVQPVGSPLSLECTVEGTSNPNLYWYRQAAGRGLQLLFYSVGIGQISSEVPQNLSASRPQDRQFILSSKKLLLSDSGFYLCATSRTGLWEQYFGPGTRLTVT.